A selection of T cell receptor beta chains follows, all from one sample in a study of blood T cell repertoires in COVID-19. Data came from immunoSEQ multiplex PCR; TCRdb stores just in-frame clones and leaves some out. In the table there are about 270,000 clones, approximately 90% of which are singletons. The sample was PBMCs or T cells enriched from blood (not recorded which). The receptors were gathered from a woman in her twenties or thirties with acute COVID-19. The CDR3 runs from the conserved cysteine through the conserved F or W. A D gene is named only where the DNA matches it firmly. Size is omitted from some rows. Given values are once, few, many or a class for expanded clones.

J | size | D | V | DNA | CDR3
TRBJ2-2 | . | . | TRBV4-2 | TGTGCCAGCAGCCAAGATTTGGCCGGAGGCGGGGAGCTGTTTTTT | CASSQDLAGGGELFF
TRBJ1-1 | . | . | TRBV28 | TGTGCCAGCAGACCAGGGGAGAGGAACACTGAAGCTTTCTTT | CASRPGERNTEAFF
TRBJ2-7 | . | . | TRBV20-1 | TGCAGTGCTAGTGGAACTGATTCCTACGAGCAGTACTTC | CSASGTDSYEQYF
TRBJ1-5 | . | . | TRBV21-1 | TGTGCCAGCAGCAAGGGGACACCTAGCAATCAGCCCCAGCATTTT | CASSKGTPSNQPQHF
TRBJ1-5 | . | . | TRBV19 | TGTGCCAGTCTCGGGAGATATAGCAATCAGCCCCAGCATTTT | CASLGRYSNQPQHF
TRBJ2-7 | . | TRBD1 | TRBV7-2 | TGTGCCAGCAGCTGGGACAGTCTTACCTACGAGCAGTACTTC | CASSWDSLTYEQYF
TRBJ2-3 | . | TRBD2 | TRBV10-2 | TGCGCCAGCAGTGAGTCCGGGACTAGCGGGAGTTGGGTGCTGTTCACAGATACGCAGTATTTT | CASSESGTSGSWVLFTDTQYF
TRBJ2-1 | . | TRBD2 | TRBV2 | TGTGCCAGCAGTGAAGCGCGACTAGCGGGAAACAATGAGCAGTTCTTC | CASSEARLAGNNEQFF
TRBJ2-7 | . | . | TRBV7-3 | TGTGCCAGCAGCTTGGACAGCGTCTACGAGCAGTACTTC | CASSLDSVYEQYF
TRBJ1-5 | . | . | TRBV19 | TGTGCCAGTAGTATAGATCCGGGGGGCGCGGGTCAGCCCCAGCATTTT | CASSIDPGGAGQPQHF
TRBJ2-3 | . | . | TRBV12-3/TRBV12-4 | TGTGCCAGCAGCCCCGGGGACACAGATACGCAGTATTTT | CASSPGDTDTQYF
TRBJ2-2 | . | . | TRBV4-1 | TGCGCCAGCAGCCGAGCACAGGGCCTCAGCGGGGAGCTGTTTTTT | CASSRAQGLSGELFF
TRBJ2-5 | . | . | TRBV6-5 | TGTGCCAGCAGTTACTTAGAGGGTAACCAAGAGACCCAGTACTTC | CASSYLEGNQETQYF
TRBJ2-7 | . | . | TRBV7-8 | TGTGCCAGCAGCGACGAGGCCCGCCGTTACGAGCAGTACTTC | CASSDEARRYEQYF
TRBJ2-4 | once | . | TRBV7-2 | TGTGCCAGCAGCACGGTGGACATTCAGTACTTC | CASSTVDIQYF
TRBJ2-7 | . | TRBD1 | TRBV27 | TGTGCCAGCAGTTCTCGCAGGGACAGGGCCGACGAGCAGTACTTC | CASSSRRDRADEQYF
TRBJ2-1 | once | TRBD2 | TRBV14 | TGTGCCAGCAGCCACTTAATGACTAGCGGGAGGACTGCTGGGGGATACAATGAGCAGTTCTTC | CASSHLMTSGRTAGGYNEQFF
TRBJ2-4 | . | TRBD1 | TRBV5-1 | TGCGCCAGCAGCGGACAGGGTAGGGACATTCAGTACTTC | CASSGQGRDIQYF
TRBJ2-5 | . | . | TRBV3-1/TRBV3-2 | TGTGCCAGCGCGGGATTCCAAGAGACCCAGTACTTC | CASAGFQETQYF
TRBJ1-4 | . | TRBD1 | TRBV24-1 | TGTGCCGCTGGACAGGCTAATGAAAAACTGTTTTTT | CAAGQANEKLFF
TRBJ1-3 | . | . | TRBV7-2 | TGTGCCAGCAGCCCGGACAGACCACGCTCTGGAAACACCATATATTTT | CASSPDRPRSGNTIYF
TRBJ2-1 | . | . | TRBV9 | TGTGCCAGCAGCGTAGCTAACGGGAATGAGCAGTTCTTC | CASSVANGNEQFF
TRBJ2-7 | . | . | TRBV6-5 | TGTGCCAGCAGGGTAGGAGGGAGATACGAGCAGTACTTC | CASRVGGRYEQYF
TRBJ1-1 | . | . | TRBV27 | TGTGCCAGCAGTTTCCAGGGGACCCATCAAGCTTTCTTT | CASSFQGTHQAFF
TRBJ2-7 | . | . | TRBV7-9 | TGTGCCAGCAGCTTAGTGGCGGCCAGAGGGTACGAGCAGTACTTC | CASSLVAARGYEQYF
TRBJ2-1 | . | TRBD2 | TRBV19 | TGTGCCAGTAGTCTCCGCCTAAGACTAGCGGGAGGCGATGAGCAGTTCTTC | CASSLRLRLAGGDEQFF
TRBJ1-6 | once | TRBD1 | TRBV11-2 | TGTGCCAGCAGCAAAAGAGGTGCAGGGGGTAATTCACCCCTCCACTTT | CASSKRGAGGNSPLHF
TRBJ2-3 | . | TRBD2 | TRBV11-1 | TGTGCCAGCAGCTTCGCGGGAGTGAATACAGATACGCAGTATTTT | CASSFAGVNTDTQYF
TRBJ1-3 | . | TRBD1 | TRBV5-1 | TGCGCCAGCAGCCCTCAGACAATGACAGGGCCTGGAAACACCATATATTTT | CASSPQTMTGPGNTIYF
TRBJ2-7 | . | . | TRBV6-5 | TGTGCCAGCAGTTACGGAAGGGGAATGGGCTACGAGCAGTACTTC | CASSYGRGMGYEQYF
TRBJ2-2 | . | . | TRBV28 | TGTGCCAGCAGTACAGTTCCCGGGGAGCTGTTTTTT | CASSTVPGELFF
TRBJ1-1 | . | TRBD1 | TRBV5-4 | TGTGCCAGCAGCTTGGTAGGGGGCGACGCTTTCTTT | CASSLVGGDAFF
TRBJ2-5 | . | TRBD1 | TRBV19 | TGTGCCAGTAGTCTACAGGGGGGCCAAGAGACCCAGTACTTC | CASSLQGGQETQYF
TRBJ1-2 | . | TRBD1 | TRBV11-2 | TGTGCCAGCAGCGAAACCGGGACAGGGGTTAACTATGGCTACACCTTC | CASSETGTGVNYGYTF
TRBJ2-1 | . | . | TRBV24-1 | TGTGCCATCAAGGGGGAGGGAGGGTCCCACAATGAGCAGTTCTTC | CAIKGEGGSHNEQFF
TRBJ2-6 | . | TRBD1 | TRBV29-1 | TGCAGCGTCACCACAGGGGTCTCTGGGGCCAACGTCCTGACTTTC | CSVTTGVSGANVLTF
TRBJ1-1 | . | TRBD1 | TRBV18 | TGTGCCAGCTCGACAGGGACAGAAGCTTTCTTT | CASSTGTEAFF
TRBJ2-5 | . | . | TRBV24-1 | TGTGCCACCAGTGATTACGCAGGCCACCAAGAGACCCAGTACTTC | CATSDYAGHQETQYF
TRBJ1-4 | . | . | TRBV7-9 | TGTGCCAGCAGCTTAAATGGACAAGGAGAAGAACTGTTTTTT | CASSLNGQGEELFF
TRBJ2-1 | . | . | TRBV4-3 | TGCGCCAGCAGCCCGTTGACAGGATCCTACAATGAGCAGTTCTTC | CASSPLTGSYNEQFF
TRBJ2-1 | . | TRBD1 | TRBV27 | TGTGCCAGCCGACAGGGGAGTGAGCAGTTCTTC | CASRQGSEQFF
TRBJ2-3 | once | TRBD2 | TRBV19 | TGTGCCACGCGGGGCGGGGGGGACACAGATACGCAGTATTTT | CATRGGGDTDTQYF
TRBJ2-3 | . | . | TRBV4-1 | TGCGCCAGCAGCCAAGATACAGGAGAGGCAGATACGCAGTATTTT | CASSQDTGEADTQYF
TRBJ1-6 | . | . | TRBV5-4 | TGTGCCAGCAGCTTGGTCCGGGGTAATTCACCCCTCCACTTT | CASSLVRGNSPLHF
TRBJ2-2 | . | . | TRBV6-5 | TGTGCCAGCAGTAACTCAGAGTCGTGGACCGGGGAGCTGTTTTTT | CASSNSESWTGELFF
TRBJ2-1 | . | . | TRBV3-1/TRBV3-2 | TGTGCCAGCAGCCAAAATCGACTAGTGAGTGAGCAGTTCTTC | CASSQNRLVSEQFF
TRBJ1-6 | . | TRBD1 | TRBV27 | TGTGCCAGCAGTCGGACAGGGGGCGGGAATTCACCCCTCCACTTT | CASSRTGGGNSPLHF
TRBJ2-3 | . | . | TRBV4-3 | TGCGCCAGCAGCCAAGAGGCATTCACAGATACGCAGTATTTT | CASSQEAFTDTQYF
TRBJ1-5 | . | TRBD1 | TRBV19 | TGTGCCAGTACTGAAGGTTGGACAGGGGGCCCGAGTCGGCCCCAGCATTTT | CASTEGWTGGPSRPQHF
TRBJ2-7 | . | TRBD2 | TRBV19 | TGTGCCAGTAGTACCACACTAGCGGATCCCTACGAGCAGTACTTC | CASSTTLADPYEQYF